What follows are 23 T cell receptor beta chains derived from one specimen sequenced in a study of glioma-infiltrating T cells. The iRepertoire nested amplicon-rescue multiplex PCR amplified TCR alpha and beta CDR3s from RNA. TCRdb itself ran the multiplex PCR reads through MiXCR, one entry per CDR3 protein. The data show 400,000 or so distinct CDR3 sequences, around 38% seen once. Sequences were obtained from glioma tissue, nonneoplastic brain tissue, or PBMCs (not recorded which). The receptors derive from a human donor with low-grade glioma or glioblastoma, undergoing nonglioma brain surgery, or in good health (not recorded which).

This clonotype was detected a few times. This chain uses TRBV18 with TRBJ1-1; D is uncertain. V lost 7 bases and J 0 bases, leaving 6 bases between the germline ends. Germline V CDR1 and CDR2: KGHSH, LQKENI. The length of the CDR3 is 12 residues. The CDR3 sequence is CASFTLNTEAFF. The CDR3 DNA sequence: TGTGCCAGCTTTACTTTGAACACTGAAGCTTTCTTT.

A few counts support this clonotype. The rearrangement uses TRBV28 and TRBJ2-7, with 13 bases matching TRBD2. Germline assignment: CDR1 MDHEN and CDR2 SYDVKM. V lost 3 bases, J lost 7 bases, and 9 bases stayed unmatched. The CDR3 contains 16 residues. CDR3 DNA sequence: TGTGCCAGCAGTTTCCCGACTAGCGGGAGGTTACGGGAGCAGTACTTC. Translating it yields CASSFPTSGRLREQYF.

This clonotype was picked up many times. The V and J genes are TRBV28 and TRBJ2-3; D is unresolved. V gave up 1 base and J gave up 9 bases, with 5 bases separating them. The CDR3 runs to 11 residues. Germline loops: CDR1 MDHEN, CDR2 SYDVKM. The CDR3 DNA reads TGTGCCAGCAGTTTATTAGTGACGCAGTATTTT. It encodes CASSLLVTQYF.

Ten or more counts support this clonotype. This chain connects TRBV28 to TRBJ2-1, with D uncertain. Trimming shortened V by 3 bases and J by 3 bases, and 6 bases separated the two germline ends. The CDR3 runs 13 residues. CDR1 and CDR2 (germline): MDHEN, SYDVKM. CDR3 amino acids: CASSFPSYNEQFF. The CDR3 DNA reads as TGTGCCAGCAGTTTCCCAAGCTACAATGAGCAGTTCTTC.

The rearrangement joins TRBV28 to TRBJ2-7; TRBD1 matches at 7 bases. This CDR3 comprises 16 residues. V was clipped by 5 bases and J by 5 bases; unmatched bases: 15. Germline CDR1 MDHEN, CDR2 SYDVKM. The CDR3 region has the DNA TGTGCCAGCAGTACCCTCGGGTTAGGGGGCGAGGACGAGCAGTACTTC. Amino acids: CASSTLGLGGEDEQYF.

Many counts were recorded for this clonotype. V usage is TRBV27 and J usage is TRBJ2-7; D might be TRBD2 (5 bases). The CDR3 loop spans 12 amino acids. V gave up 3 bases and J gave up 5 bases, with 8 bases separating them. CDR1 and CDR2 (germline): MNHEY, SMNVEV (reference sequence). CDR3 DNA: TGTGCCAGCAGTTTGGGAGACAACGAGCAGTACTTC. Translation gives CASSLGDNEQYF.

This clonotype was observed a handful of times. The CDR3 here is CASSRRERQPQHF. As DNA, the CDR3 is TGTGCCAGCAGCAGGAGGGAACGGCAGCCCCAGCATTTT. The chain joins TRBV2 to TRBJ1-5; D call uncertain. Deletions cut 6 bases from V and 7 bases from J, with 13 bases between. Germline V lookup: CDR1 SNHLY, CDR2 FYNNEI. This CDR3 region has 13 residues.

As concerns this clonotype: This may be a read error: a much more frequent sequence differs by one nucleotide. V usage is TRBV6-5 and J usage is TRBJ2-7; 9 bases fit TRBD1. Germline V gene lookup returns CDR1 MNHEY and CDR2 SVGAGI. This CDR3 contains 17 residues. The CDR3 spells CANSYMARDRESYEQYF. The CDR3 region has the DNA TGTGCCAACAGTTATATGGCCCGGGACAGGGAGTCCTACGAGCAGTACTTC.

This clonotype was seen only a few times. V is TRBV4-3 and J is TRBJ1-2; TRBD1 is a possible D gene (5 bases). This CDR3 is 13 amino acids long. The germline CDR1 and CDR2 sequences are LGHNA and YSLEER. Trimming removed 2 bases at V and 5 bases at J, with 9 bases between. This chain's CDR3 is CASSQIGEYGYTF. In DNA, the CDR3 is TGCGCCAGCAGCCAAATAGGGGAGTATGGCTACACCTTC.

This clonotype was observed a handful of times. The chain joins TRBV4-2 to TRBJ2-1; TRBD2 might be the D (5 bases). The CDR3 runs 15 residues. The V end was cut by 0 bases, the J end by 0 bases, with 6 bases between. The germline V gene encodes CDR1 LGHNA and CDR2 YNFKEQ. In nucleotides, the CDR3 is TGTGCCAGCAGCCAAGAGACTAACTCCTACAATGAGCAGTTCTTC. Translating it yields CASSQETNSYNEQFF.

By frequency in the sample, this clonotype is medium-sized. CDR3 nucleotides: TGTGCCAGCAGTTACACTAGCGGGAGTTACGAGCAGTACTTC. Translated: CASSYTSGSYEQYF. The gene calls are TRBV6-2 or TRBV6-3 and TRBJ2-7, with 11 bases lining up with TRBD2. Germline V lookup: CDR1 MNHEY, CDR2 SVGEGT. This CDR3 has 14 residues. The V segment lost 2 bases and the J segment 4 bases; nucleotides outside the gene matches: 1.

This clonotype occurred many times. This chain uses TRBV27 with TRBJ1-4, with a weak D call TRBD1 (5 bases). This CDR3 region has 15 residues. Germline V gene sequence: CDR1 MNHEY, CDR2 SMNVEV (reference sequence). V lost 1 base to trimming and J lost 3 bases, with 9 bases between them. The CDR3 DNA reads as TGTGCCAGCAGTTTATTGGGGCCCGCTAATGAAAAACTGTTTTTT. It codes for CASSLLGPANEKLFF. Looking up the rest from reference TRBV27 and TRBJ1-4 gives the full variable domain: EAQVTQNPRYLITVTGKKLTVTCSQNMNHEYMSWYRQDPGLGLRQIYYSMNVEVTDKGDVPEGYKVSRKEKRNFPLILESPSPNQTSLYFCASSLLGPANEKLFFGSGTQLSVL.

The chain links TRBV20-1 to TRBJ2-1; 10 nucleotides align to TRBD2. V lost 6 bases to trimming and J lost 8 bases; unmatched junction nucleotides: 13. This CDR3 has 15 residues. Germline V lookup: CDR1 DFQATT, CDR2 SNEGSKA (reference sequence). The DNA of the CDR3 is TGCAGTGCCCAGGCCCGGGGGCTAGCGGGAGATGAGCAGTTCTTC. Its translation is CSAQARGLAGDEQFF.

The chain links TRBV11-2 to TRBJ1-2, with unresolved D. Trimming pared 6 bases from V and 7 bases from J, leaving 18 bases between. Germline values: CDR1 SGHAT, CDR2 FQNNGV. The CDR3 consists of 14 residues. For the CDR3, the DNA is TGTGCCAGCAGACCCGGAAGGCCACTGGCTGGCTACACCTTC. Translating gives CASRPGRPLAGYTF.

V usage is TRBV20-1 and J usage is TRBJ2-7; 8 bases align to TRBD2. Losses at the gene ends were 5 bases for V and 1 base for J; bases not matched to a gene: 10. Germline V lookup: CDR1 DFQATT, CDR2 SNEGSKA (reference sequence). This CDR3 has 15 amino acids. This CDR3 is CSAGLPLAESYEQYF. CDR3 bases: TGCAGTGCTGGACTCCCACTAGCGGAATCCTACGAGCAGTACTTC.

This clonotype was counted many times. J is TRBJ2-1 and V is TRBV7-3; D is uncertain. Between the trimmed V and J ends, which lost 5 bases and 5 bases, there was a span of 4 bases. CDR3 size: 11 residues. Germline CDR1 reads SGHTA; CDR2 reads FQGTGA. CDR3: CASSMNNEQFF. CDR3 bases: TGTGCCAGCAGCATGAACAATGAGCAGTTCTTC.

The CDR3 region is CASSLRRSNTGELFF. The CDR3 DNA is TGTGCCAGCAGTTTACGGCGAAGCAACACCGGGGAGCTGTTTTTT. The chain uses TRBV27 and TRBJ2-2; D gene ambiguous. V lost 2 bases to trimming and J lost 2 bases, with 9 bases between them. The CDR3 has 15 amino acids. Germline CDR1 MNHEY, CDR2 SMNVEV (reference sequence).

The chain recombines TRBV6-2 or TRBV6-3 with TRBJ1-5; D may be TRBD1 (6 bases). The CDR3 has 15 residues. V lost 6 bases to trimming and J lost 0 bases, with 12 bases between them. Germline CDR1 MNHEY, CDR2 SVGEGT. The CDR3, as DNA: TGTGCCAGCAGCCCGGGGGCGCATAGCAATCAGCCCCAGCATTTT. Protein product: CASSPGAHSNQPQHF.

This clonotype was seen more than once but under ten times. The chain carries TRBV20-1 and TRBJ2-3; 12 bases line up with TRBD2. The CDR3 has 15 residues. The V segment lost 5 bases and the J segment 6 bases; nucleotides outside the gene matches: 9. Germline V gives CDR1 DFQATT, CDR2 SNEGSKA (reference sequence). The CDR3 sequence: CSALRTSGMRDTQYF. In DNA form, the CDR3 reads TGCAGTGCTCTACGGACTAGCGGGATGAGGGATACGCAGTATTTT.

The CDR3 bases are TGTGCCAGCAGCTTTTCGGCCCGGGGCACTGAAGCTTTCTTT. Protein product: CASSFSARGTEAFF. The V gene is TRBV7-9, the J gene TRBJ1-1; D not resolved. There are 14 residues in the CDR3. V gave up 3 bases and J gave up 4 bases, with 12 bases separating them. The germline gives CDR1 SEHNR, CDR2 FQNEAQ (reference sequence).

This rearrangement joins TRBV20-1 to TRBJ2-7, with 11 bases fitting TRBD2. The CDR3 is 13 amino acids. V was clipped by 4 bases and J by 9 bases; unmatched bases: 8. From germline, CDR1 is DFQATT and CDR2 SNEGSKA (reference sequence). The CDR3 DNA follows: TGCAGTGCTAAGGAACTAGCGGGAGTCAGGCAGTACTTC. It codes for CSAKELAGVRQYF.

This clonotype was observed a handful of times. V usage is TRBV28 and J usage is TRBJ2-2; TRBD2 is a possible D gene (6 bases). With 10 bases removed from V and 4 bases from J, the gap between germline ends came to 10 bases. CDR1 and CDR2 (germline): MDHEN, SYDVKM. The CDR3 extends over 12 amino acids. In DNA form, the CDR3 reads TGTGCCACCGGGGGTCTCACCGGGGAGCTGTTTTTT. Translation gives CATGGLTGELFF.

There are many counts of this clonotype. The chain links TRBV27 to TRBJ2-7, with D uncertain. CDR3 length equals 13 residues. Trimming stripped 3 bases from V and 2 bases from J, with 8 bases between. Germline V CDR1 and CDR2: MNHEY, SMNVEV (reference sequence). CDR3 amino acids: CASSFTRTYEQYF. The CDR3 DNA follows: TGTGCCAGCAGTTTTACCCGAACCTACGAGCAGTACTTC.